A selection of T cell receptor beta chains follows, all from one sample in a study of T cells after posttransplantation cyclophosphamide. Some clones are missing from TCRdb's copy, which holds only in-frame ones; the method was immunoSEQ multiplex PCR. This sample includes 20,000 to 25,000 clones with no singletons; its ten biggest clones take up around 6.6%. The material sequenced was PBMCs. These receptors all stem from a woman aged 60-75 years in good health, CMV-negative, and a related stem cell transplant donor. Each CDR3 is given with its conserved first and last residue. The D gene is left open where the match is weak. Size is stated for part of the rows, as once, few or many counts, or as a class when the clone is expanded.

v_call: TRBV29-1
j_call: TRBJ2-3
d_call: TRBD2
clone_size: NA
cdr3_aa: CSVDLGGADTQYF
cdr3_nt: TGCAGCGTTGATCTCGGGGGGGCAGATACGCAGTATTTT

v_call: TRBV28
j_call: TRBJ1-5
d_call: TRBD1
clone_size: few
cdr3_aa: CASFEQGLRNQPQHF
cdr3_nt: TGTGCCAGCTTTGAACAGGGGTTGCGCAATCAGCCCCAGCATTTT

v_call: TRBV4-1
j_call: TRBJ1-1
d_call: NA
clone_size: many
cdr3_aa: CASSPGLGTMNTEAFF
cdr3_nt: TGCGCCAGCAGCCCCGGACTTGGCACAATGAACACTGAAGCTTTCTTT

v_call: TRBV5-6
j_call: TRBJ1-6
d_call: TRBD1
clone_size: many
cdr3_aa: CASSPDRRMYNSPLHF
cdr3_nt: TGTGCCAGCAGCCCGGACAGGAGGATGTATAATTCACCCCTCCACTTT

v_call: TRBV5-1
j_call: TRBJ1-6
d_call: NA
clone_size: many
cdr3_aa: CASSLGQSNSPLHF
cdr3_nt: TGCGCCAGCAGCTTGGGACAGTCGAATTCACCCCTCCACTTT

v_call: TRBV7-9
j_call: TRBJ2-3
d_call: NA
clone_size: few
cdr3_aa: CASSSGAFTDTQYF
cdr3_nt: TGTGCCAGCAGCAGCGGCGCATTCACAGATACGCAGTATTTT

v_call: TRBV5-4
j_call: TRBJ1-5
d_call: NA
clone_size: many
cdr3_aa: CASSLGVGSNQPQHF
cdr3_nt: TGTGCCAGCAGCTTGGGGGTCGGGAGCAATCAGCCCCAGCATTTT

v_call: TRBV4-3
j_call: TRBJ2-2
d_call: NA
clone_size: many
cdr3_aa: CASSHLTPGELFF
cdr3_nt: TGCGCCAGCAGCCACCTGACTCCCGGGGAGCTGTTTTTT

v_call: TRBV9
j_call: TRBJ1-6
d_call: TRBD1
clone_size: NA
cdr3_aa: CASSVQQGARSPLHF
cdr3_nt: TGTGCCAGCAGCGTACAACAGGGGGCTCGATCACCCCTCCACTTT

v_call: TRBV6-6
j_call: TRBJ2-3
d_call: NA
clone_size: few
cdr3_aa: CASSYEASPDTQYF
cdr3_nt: TGTGCCAGCAGTTACGAGGCTAGCCCAGATACGCAGTATTTT

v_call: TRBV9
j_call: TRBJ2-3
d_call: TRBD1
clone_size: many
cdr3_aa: CASSVRQGRVTDTQYF
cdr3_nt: TGTGCCAGCAGCGTCCGACAGGGAAGGGTCACAGATACGCAGTATTTT

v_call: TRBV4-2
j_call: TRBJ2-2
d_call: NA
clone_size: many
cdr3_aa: CASSQEGAGTGELFF
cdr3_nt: TGTGCCAGCAGCCAAGAGGGGGCAGGGACCGGGGAGCTGTTTTTT

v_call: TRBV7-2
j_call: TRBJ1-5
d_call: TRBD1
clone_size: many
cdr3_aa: CASSKDRVQPQHF
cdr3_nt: TGTGCCAGCAGCAAGGACAGGGTCCAGCCCCAGCATTTT

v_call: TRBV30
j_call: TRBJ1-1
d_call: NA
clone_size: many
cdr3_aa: CAWSEGGIFSFGAFF
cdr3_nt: TGTGCCTGGAGTGAGGGAGGGATATTCAGCTTCGGAGCTTTCTTT

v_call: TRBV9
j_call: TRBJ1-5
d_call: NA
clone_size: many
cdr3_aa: CASSLTGMGQPQHF
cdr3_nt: TGTGCCAGCAGCTTAACAGGTATGGGACAGCCCCAGCATTTT

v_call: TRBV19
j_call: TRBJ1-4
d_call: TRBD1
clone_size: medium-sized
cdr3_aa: CASRGQAWHEKLFF
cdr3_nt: TGTGCCAGTAGGGGACAGGCATGGCATGAAAAACTGTTTTTT

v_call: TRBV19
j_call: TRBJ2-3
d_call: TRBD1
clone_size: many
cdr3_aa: CASTHVGQGADTQYF
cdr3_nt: TGTGCCAGTACCCACGTGGGACAGGGGGCAGATACGCAGTATTTT

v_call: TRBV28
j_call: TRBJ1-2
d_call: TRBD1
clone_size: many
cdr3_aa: CASSLSQGVPDGYTF
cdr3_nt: TGTGCCAGCAGTTTATCGCAGGGGGTTCCGGATGGCTACACCTTC

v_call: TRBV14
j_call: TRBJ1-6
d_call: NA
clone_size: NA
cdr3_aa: CASSQNYDSPLHF
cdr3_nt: TGTGCCAGCAGCCAAAACTACGATTCACCCCTCCACTTT

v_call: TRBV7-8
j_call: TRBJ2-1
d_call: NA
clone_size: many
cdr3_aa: CASSPKGGGISYNEQFF
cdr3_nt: TGTGCCAGCAGCCCGAAAGGTGGGGGCATCTCCTACAATGAGCAGTTCTTC

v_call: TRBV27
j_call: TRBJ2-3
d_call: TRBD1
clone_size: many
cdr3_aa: CASSLGTGVTDTQYF
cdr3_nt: TGTGCCAGCAGTTTAGGGACAGGGGTCACAGATACGCAGTATTTT

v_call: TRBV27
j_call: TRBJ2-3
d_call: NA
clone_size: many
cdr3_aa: CASSLRPRGDTQYF
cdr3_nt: TGTGCCAGCAGTTTAAGGCCCCGCGGGGATACGCAGTATTTT